These 14 T cell receptor beta chains were sequenced from one sample in a study of shared clonotypes between healthy human individuals. TCRdb keeps only in-frame clones here, not all; method: immunoSEQ multiplex PCR. The top ten clones hold less than 2% of a sample with over 2,000,000 clones, roughly 95% of them seen once. Terminally differentiated effector memory CD45RA+ cells were excluded from the naive CD8 cells, which were CD45RO-negative and positively selected for CCR7. Input material: naive CD8+ T cells from PBMCs. These receptors were collected from a man younger than 35 in good health. Some clones in this sample may be carry-over from other donors' samples.

The chain recombines TRBV11-2 with TRBJ2-5, with D maybe TRBD1 (6 bases). The CDR3 extends over 16 amino acids. Germline loops: CDR1 SGHAT, CDR2 FQNNGV. V lost 4 bases and J 7 bases, leaving 22 bases between the germline ends. In nucleotides, the CDR3 is TGTGCCAGCAGCTGGGGGACACCGGAATTATTAGCGACCCAGTACTTC. Translated: CASSWGTPELLATQYF.

CDR3 coding DNA: TGTGCCAGCAGCGTAGTGGGCGGGACAGCCACAGATACGCAGTATTTT. The encoded protein is CASSVVGGTATDTQYF. The chain couples TRBV9 to TRBJ2-3, with D possibly TRBD1 on 7 matching bases. V lost 0 bases and J lost 2, with 13 bases in between. Germline V lookup: CDR1 SGDLS, CDR2 YYNGEE. The CDR3 contains 16 residues.

The chain couples TRBV7-9 to TRBJ2-2; TRBD2 matches 9 bases. Losses at the gene ends were 5 bases for V and 5 bases for J; bases not matched to a gene: 18. This CDR3 has 19 residues. From germline, CDR1 is SEHNR and CDR2 FQNEAQ (reference sequence). CDR3 DNA: TGTGCCAGCAGCACCCCCGGGACTAGCTACGGTCGGGGTACCGGGGAGCTGTTTTTT. It yields the protein CASSTPGTSYGRGTGELFF.

The chain couples TRBV5-1 to TRBJ2-1; 12 bases agree with TRBD1. The germline gives CDR1 SGHRS, CDR2 YFSETQ. The CDR3 is 20 amino acids. The J segment lost 9 bases and the V segment lost 0 bases, leaving 19 bases of the junction unmatched. CDR3 nucleotide sequence: TGCGCCAGCAGCTTGGTGGGACAGGGGGCTCTAACCGGAAGCTGGGGTGAGCAGTTCTTC. Translation gives CASSLVGQGALTGSWGEQFF.

About this clone itself: Other nucleotide sequences in the sample specify the same CDR3. V usage is TRBV28 and J usage is TRBJ2-2, with 7 positions matching TRBD2. With V trimmed by 9 bases and J by 5 bases, 3 bases remained unmatched. Germline V gene data show CDR1 as MDHEN and CDR2 as SYDVKM. There are 12 residues in the CDR3. The CDR3 reads CASSSGTGELFF. CDR3 nucleotides: TGTGCCAGTAGTAGCGGGACCGGGGAGCTGTTTTTT.

This chain links TRBV30 with TRBJ1-1, with D uncertain. Per the germline V gene, CDR1 is GTSNPN and CDR2 is SVGIG (reference sequence). This CDR3 is built from 12 residues. V was shortened by 2 bases and J by 3 bases, with 7 bases between the two germline ends. The CDR3 nucleotides read TGTGCCTGGAGTTCCCGGTACACTGAAGCTTTCTTT. It translates to CAWSSRYTEAFF.

The V gene is TRBV18, the J gene TRBJ2-1; 8 nucleotides align to TRBD1. Germline CDR1 is KGHSH and CDR2 is LQKENI. V was clipped by 4 bases and J by 7 bases; unmatched bases: 12. This CDR3 is 16 amino acids long. This chain's CDR3 is CASSRLGTGARNEQFF. CDR3 in DNA: TGTGCCAGCTCACGCTTAGGGACAGGAGCCAGAAATGAGCAGTTCTTC.

The chain couples TRBV10-3 to TRBJ1-4, with a possible D match to TRBD1 (6 bases). The CDR3 sequence is 17 residues long. The germline V gene encodes CDR1 ENHRY and CDR2 SYGVKD. Trimming removed 4 bases from V and 8 bases from J, with 23 bases in between. CDR3 bases: TGTGCCATCAGTGGGGGATCTATCCGGGACACCACCGAAAAACTGTTTTTT. The encoded protein is CAISGGSIRDTTEKLFF.

The rearrangement joins TRBV9 to TRBJ2-1; no clear D. The germline V and J ends were trimmed by 4 bases and 5 bases, with 16 bases remaining between them. In germline, CDR1 is SGDLS, CDR2 YYNGEE. CDR3 length equals 15 residues. The DNA for the CDR3 is TGTGCCAGCAGCCCAGAACGTAAGCTTGACAATGAGCAGTTCTTC. Residues: CASSPERKLDNEQFF.

V gene TRBV7-9 combines with J gene TRBJ2-3; D possibly corresponds to TRBD1 (7 bases). V lost 5 bases, J lost 5 bases, and 17 bases lay in between. CDR3 length: 15 amino acids. Germline values: CDR1 SEHNR, CDR2 FQNEAQ (reference sequence). The CDR3: CASSPGGTAKDTQYF. As DNA, the CDR3 is TGTGCCAGCAGCCCCGGCGGGACAGCGAAAGATACGCAGTATTTT.

This clone was recorded a few times. The chain couples TRBV9 to TRBJ1-1; TRBD1 matches 9 bases. The trim removed 3 bases at V and 5 bases at J, leaving 5 bases unmatched. Germline CDR1 SGDLS, CDR2 YYNGEE. The CDR3 extends over 14 amino acids. This CDR3 reads CASSAYRGQTEAFF. The DNA for the CDR3 is TGTGCCAGCAGCGCCTACAGGGGGCAAACTGAAGCTTTCTTT.

This chain links TRBV28 with TRBJ2-3; a possible D gene is TRBD1 (6 bases). Trimming left V 5 bases short and J 0 bases short, with 18 bases between. Germline CDR1 is MDHEN and CDR2 is SYDVKM. CDR3 length equals 17 residues. As DNA, the CDR3 is TGTGCCAGCAGTCCTTGGGGGCAGGCTACTAGCACAGATACGCAGTATTTT. Its translation: CASSPWGQATSTDTQYF.

The rearrangement joins TRBV27 to TRBJ2-2; D not resolved. The CDR3 totals 14 residues. The V and J ends lost 3 bases and 6 bases respectively, with 11 bases between them. Per germline, CDR1 MNHEY and CDR2 SMNVEV (reference sequence). Here the CDR3 reads CASSFAGPAGELFF. For the CDR3, the DNA is TGTGCCAGCAGTTTTGCAGGTCCGGCCGGGGAGCTGTTTTTT.

This chain links TRBV27 with TRBJ2-1, with TRBD2 matching over 9 bases. Germline V gives CDR1 MNHEY, CDR2 SMNVEV (reference sequence). Trimming cost V 4 bases and J 6 bases; bases outside gene matches: 7. The CDR3 runs 15 residues. The CDR3 region is CASSSPGLAVNEQFF. CDR3 bases: TGTGCCAGCAGTTCTCCGGGACTAGCTGTCAATGAGCAGTTCTTC.